This is a list of T cell receptor beta chains from one sample in a study of CD8 T cells in Susac syndrome. Each CDR3 protein is one row after TCRdb ran MiXCR on the immunoSEQ multiplex PCR reads. Found here are roughly 150,000 distinct CDR3 sequences, around 95% of them singletons; the top ten hold under 0.15%. The source material was CD8+ T cells from PBMCs. These receptors all come from a human donor with multiple sclerosis. Both conserved end residues are part of each CDR3. Each record gives: D gene, J gene, V gene, CDR3 length, CDR3 DNA, CDR3 protein. The D gene is left open where the match is weak.

d_call: TRBD1; j_call: TRBJ1-1; v_call: TRBV5-1; cdr3_length: 15; cdr3_nt: TGCGCCAGCAGCTTGATGCAGGACAGGGAGACTGAAGCTTTCTTT; cdr3_aa: CASSLMQDRETEAFF
d_call: .; j_call: TRBJ1-1; v_call: TRBV2; cdr3_length: 11; cdr3_nt: TGTGCCAGCAGTGTGGGCAACGAAGCTTTCTTT; cdr3_aa: CASSVGNEAFF
d_call: .; j_call: TRBJ2-1; v_call: TRBV29-1; cdr3_length: 12; cdr3_nt: TGCAGCGTTCTAGGGACCTACAATGAGCAGTTCTTC; cdr3_aa: CSVLGTYNEQFF
d_call: .; j_call: TRBJ2-5; v_call: TRBV13; cdr3_length: 14; cdr3_nt: TGTGCCAGCGCCGAGACCGGGATCCAAGAGACCCAGTACTTC; cdr3_aa: CASAETGIQETQYF
d_call: .; j_call: TRBJ2-5; v_call: TRBV27; cdr3_length: 13; cdr3_nt: TGTGCCAGCAGCACTAGTAAGCGGGAGACCCAGTACTTC; cdr3_aa: CASSTSKRETQYF
d_call: TRBD1; j_call: TRBJ1-4; v_call: TRBV27; cdr3_length: 15; cdr3_nt: TGTGCCAGCACCCCATTGGGGGACAGCAATGAAAAACTGTTTTTT; cdr3_aa: CASTPLGDSNEKLFF
d_call: TRBD1; j_call: TRBJ2-5; v_call: TRBV11-2; cdr3_length: 16; cdr3_nt: TGTGCCAGCAGCTTTTCGACAGGGGCATTCCAAGAGACCCAGTACTTC; cdr3_aa: CASSFSTGAFQETQYF
d_call: .; j_call: TRBJ1-6; v_call: TRBV15; cdr3_length: 13; cdr3_nt: TGTGCCACCAGCTCCGGGACGTTTAGGCCCCTCCACTTT; cdr3_aa: CATSSGTFRPLHF
d_call: TRBD2; j_call: TRBJ2-1; v_call: TRBV30; cdr3_length: 13; cdr3_nt: TGTGCCTGGAGTGTAAGCGGGAACAATGAGCAGTTCTTC; cdr3_aa: CAWSVSGNNEQFF
d_call: .; j_call: TRBJ2-1; v_call: TRBV30; cdr3_length: 14; cdr3_nt: TGTGCCTGGAGTGTAATGAGCTCCTACAATGAGCAGTTCTTC; cdr3_aa: CAWSVMSSYNEQFF